The source of this T cell receptor (beta chain) is a study of blood T cells in healthy people across ages. Study-level results: Across the age range, TCR beta diversity per million T cells fell in a roughly linear way.

Each individual donor underwent a draw of ten milliliters of peripheral blood. Each sample had at least 7 million PBMCs isolated. The second PCR ran about 6 to 11 cycles with a sample-barcoded 5' primer and J-beta primers. TCRdb passed the 5' RACE reads through MiXCR, listing each CDR3 protein once. Seen here are about 580,000 distinct CDR3 sequences, around half observed once, and the top ten hold just under 25%. As regards this clonotype: Antigen: not known.

Germline lookup yields CDR1 DFQATT and CDR2 SNEGSKA (reference sequence). Trimming took off 0 bases at V and 0 bases at J, with 9 bases between the two ends. The CDR3 contains 15 residues. The chain couples TRBV20-1 to TRBJ2-4, with D unresolved. This sequence was found in a man older than 75 in good health. The material sequenced was blood. DNA for the CDR3: TGCAGTGCTAGAGATAACGGGTTAGCCAAAAACATTCAGTACTTC. This sequence encodes CSARDNGLAKNIQYF.